A single sample gave rise to the 12 T cell receptor beta chains below, sequenced in a study of blood T cell repertoires in COVID-19. Clones were read by immunoSEQ multiplex PCR, and TCRdb kept only the in-frame ones, dropping some. Among 45,000 or so clones, under 90% were seen once, and the ten largest hold around two fifths. The specimen was peripheral blood. The receptors shown here come from a human donor in a cohort sampled during active COVID-19.

Only a few counts were recorded for this clone. This sequence joins TRBV5-1 and TRBJ2-5; the match to TRBD1 covers 8 bases. Germline V CDR1 and CDR2: SGHRS, YFSETQ. The CDR3 consists of 16 residues. The V and J ends lost 2 bases and 4 bases, in that order; junction bases with no gene match: 10. CDR3 region: CASSLNGQGRGETQYF. CDR3 DNA sequence: TGCGCCAGCAGCTTAAACGGACAGGGAAGGGGAGAGACCCAGTACTTC.

V is TRBV20-1 and J is TRBJ2-1; no firm D call. Germline assignment: CDR1 DFQATT and CDR2 SNEGSKA (reference sequence). V lost 6 bases and J 1 base, leaving 4 bases between the germline ends. The length of the CDR3 is 11 residues. CDR3 sequence reads: CSAYSYNEQFF. For the CDR3, the DNA is TGCAGTGCCTATTCCTACAATGAGCAGTTCTTC.

J is TRBJ1-1 and V is TRBV20-1; perhaps TRBD1 as D (5 bases). The CDR3 runs to 10 residues. V lost 6 bases to trimming and J lost 11 bases, with 13 bases between them. Germline V gene sequence: CDR1 DFQATT, CDR2 SNEGSKA (reference sequence). In nucleotides, the CDR3 is TGCAGTGCAAATCCAGGGTATGCTTTCTTT. As protein: CSANPGYAFF.

The rearrangement uses TRBV5-1 and TRBJ2-7; TRBD1 aligns across 9 bases. The CDR3 spans 14 residues. Germline CDR1 SGHRS, CDR2 YFSETQ. The J segment lost 5 bases and the V segment lost 6 bases, leaving 9 bases of the junction unmatched. CDR3 loop: CASKTGQGLDEQYF. Here the CDR3 DNA reads TGCGCCAGCAAAACGGGACAGGGTCTGGACGAGCAGTACTTC.

This clone occurred once. CDR3 sequence reads: CASSSVSGQETQYF. DNA of the CDR3: TGCGCCAGCAGCTCAGTCAGCGGACAAGAGACCCAGTACTTC. The chain links TRBV5-1 to TRBJ2-5; D may be TRBD2 (5 bases). Per germline, CDR1 SGHRS and CDR2 YFSETQ. The CDR3 runs 14 residues. Between the trimmed V and J ends, which lost 3 bases and 2 bases, there was a span of 11 bases. The complete variable domain, with remaining parts taken from reference TRBV5-1 and TRBJ2-5, reads KAGVTQTPRYLIKTRGQQVTLSCSPISGHRSVSWYQQTPGQGLQFLFEYFSETQRNKGNFPGRFSGRQFSNSRSEMNVSTLELGDSALYLCASSSVSGQETQYFGPGTRLLVL.

The V gene is TRBV19, the J gene TRBJ2-7, with D perhaps TRBD1 (5 bases). The CDR3 totals 14 residues. CDR1 LNHDA and CDR2 SQIVND come from the germline V gene (reference sequence). Trimming removed 6 bases at V and 3 bases at J, with 15 bases between. In DNA form, the CDR3 reads TGTGCCAGTAGCTCGGGTTTAAGGGGCTACGAGCAGTACTTC. It encodes CASSSGLRGYEQYF. Using reference TRBV19 and TRBJ2-7 for the parts outside the CDR3, the full variable domain is DGGITQSPKYLFRKEGQNVTLSCEQNLNHDAMYWYRQDPGQGLRLIYYSQIVNDFQKGDIAEGYSVSREKKESFPLTVTSAQKNPTAFYLCASSSGLRGYEQYFGPGTRLTVT.

The table lists this clone with a count of one. V usage is TRBV5-4 and J usage is TRBJ2-4; TRBD1 aligns across 9 bases. CDR3 length: 15 residues. Germline V gene lookup returns CDR1 SGHNT and CDR2 YYREEE (reference sequence). Germline trimming cut 5 bases from V and 9 bases from J; bases unmatched to any gene: 12. CDR3 region: CASSSPGQGTTIQYF. The CDR3 DNA reads TGTGCCAGCAGTAGCCCGGGACAGGGAACGACCATTCAGTACTTC.

The chain joins TRBV19 to TRBJ2-2; 8 nucleotides agree with TRBD2. J gave up 7 bases and V 7 bases, and 11 bases lay outside the gene matches. Per germline, CDR1 LNHDA and CDR2 SQIVND (reference sequence). The CDR3 extends over 15 amino acids. CDR3 nucleotide sequence: TGTGCCAGTACCGCAGTCGGGGGGGTTGGCGGGGAGCTGTTTTTT. This codes for CASTAVGGVGGELFF.

Only a few counts were recorded for this clone. The chain combines TRBV5-5 with TRBJ1-1; the match to TRBD1 covers 8 bases. Germline loops: CDR1 SGHKS, CDR2 YYEKEE (reference sequence). The CDR3 is 16 amino acids. J lost 2 bases, V lost 4 bases, and 10 bases had no gene match. The CDR3 is CASSIRQGRENTEAFF. The DNA for the CDR3 is TGTGCCAGCAGCATCAGACAGGGGAGGGAAAACACTGAAGCTTTCTTT.

The J gene is TRBJ1-1, the V gene TRBV5-1; possible D gene TRBD1, 6 bases. Germline V lookup: CDR1 SGHRS, CDR2 YFSETQ. The CDR3 runs to 14 residues. V dropped 0 bases and J dropped 0 bases, with 6 bases sitting between them. The CDR3 here is CASSLGQVNTEAFF. The CDR3 region has the DNA TGCGCCAGCAGCTTGGGACAGGTGAACACTGAAGCTTTCTTT.

The chain employs TRBV18 and TRBJ1-4, with D possibly TRBD1 on 6 matching bases. The CDR3 length is 14 residues. Trimming took 1 base from V and 6 from J, leaving 9 bases between them. Germline CDR1 is KGHSH and CDR2 is LQKENI. The DNA for the CDR3 is TGTGCCAGCTCACCACGACAGGCCTATGAAAAACTGTTTTTT. This codes for CASSPRQAYEKLFF.

This clone occurred a few times. The rearrangement uses TRBV19 and TRBJ1-1; no clear D. The length of the CDR3 is 13 residues. Between the trimmed V and J ends, which lost 4 bases and 3 bases, there was a span of 9 bases. CDR1 LNHDA and CDR2 SQIVND come from the germline V gene (reference sequence). For the CDR3, the DNA is TGTGCCAGTAGTAAAGACGGGGACACTGAAGCTTTCTTT. The encoded protein is CASSKDGDTEAFF.